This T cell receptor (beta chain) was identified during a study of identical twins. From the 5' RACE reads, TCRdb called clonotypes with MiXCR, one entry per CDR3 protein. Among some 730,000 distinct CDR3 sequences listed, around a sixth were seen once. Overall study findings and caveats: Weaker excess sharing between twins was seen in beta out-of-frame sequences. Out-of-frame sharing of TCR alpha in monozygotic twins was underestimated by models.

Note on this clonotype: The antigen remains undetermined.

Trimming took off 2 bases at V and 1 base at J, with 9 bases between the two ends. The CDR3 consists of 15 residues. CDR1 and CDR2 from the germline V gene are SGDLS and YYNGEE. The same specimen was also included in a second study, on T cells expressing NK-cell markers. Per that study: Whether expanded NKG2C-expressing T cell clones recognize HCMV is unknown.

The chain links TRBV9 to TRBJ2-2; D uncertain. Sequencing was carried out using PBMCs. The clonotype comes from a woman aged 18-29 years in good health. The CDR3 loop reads CASSVSGRNTGELFF. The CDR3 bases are TGTGCCAGCAGCGTCTCCGGACGGAACACCGGGGAGCTGTTTTTT. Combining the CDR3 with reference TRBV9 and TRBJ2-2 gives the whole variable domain DSGVTQTPKHLITATGQRVTLRCSPRSGDLSVYWYQQSLDQGLQFLIQYYNGEERAKGNILERFSAQQFPDLHSELNLSSLELGDSALYFCASSVSGRNTGELFFGEGSRLTVL.